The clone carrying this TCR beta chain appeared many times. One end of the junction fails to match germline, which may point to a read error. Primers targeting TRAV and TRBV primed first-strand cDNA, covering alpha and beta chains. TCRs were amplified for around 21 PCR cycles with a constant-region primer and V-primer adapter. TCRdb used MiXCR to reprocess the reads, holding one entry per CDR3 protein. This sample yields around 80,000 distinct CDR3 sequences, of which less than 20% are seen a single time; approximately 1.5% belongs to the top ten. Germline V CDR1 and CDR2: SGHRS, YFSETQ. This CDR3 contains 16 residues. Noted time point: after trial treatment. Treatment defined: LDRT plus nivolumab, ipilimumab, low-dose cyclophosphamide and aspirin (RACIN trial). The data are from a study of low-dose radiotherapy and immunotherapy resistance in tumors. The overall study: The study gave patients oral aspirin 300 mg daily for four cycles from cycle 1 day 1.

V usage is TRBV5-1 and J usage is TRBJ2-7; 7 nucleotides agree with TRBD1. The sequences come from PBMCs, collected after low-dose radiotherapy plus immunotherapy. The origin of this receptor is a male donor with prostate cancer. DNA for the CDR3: TGTGCCAGCAGCTTGTTCGGGACAGCGAGCTCCTACGAGCAGTACTTC. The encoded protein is CASSLFGTASSYEQYF.